This T cell receptor beta chain was retrieved from a study of blood T cell repertoires in COVID-19. Study-wide background: PBMCs, B-cell-depleted T cells, or T cells provided the cDNA or gDNA that made up the material.

Germline V gene sequence: CDR1 SGHRS, CDR2 YFSETQ. This CDR3 spans 14 amino acids. V shed 1 base, J shed 5 bases, and the junction held 5 bases outside the gene matches. Original processing notes: Amplification of reference gene primers provided the estimated nucleated cell counts. Sequenced by immunoSEQ multiplex PCR; TCRdb stores in-frame clones only, minus some. Clonal size and the V and J genes are those of that table, whereas D and trimming came from the DNA. The sample lists around 220,000 clones, roughly 87% seen once, with under 2% in the top ten. The material sequenced was peripheral blood. This clonotype was obtained from a man aged 40-49 years with active or convalescent COVID-19. The chain couples TRBV5-1 to TRBJ2-5; 7 positions agree with TRBD2. CDR3: CASSLIGGEETQYF. The CDR3 DNA reads as TGCGCCAGCAGCTTGATTGGGGGGGAGGAGACCCAGTACTTC.